Below, one T cell receptor (beta chain) is given with its context. The data were taken from a study of blood T cells in healthy people across ages. Then a second PCR, running roughly 6 to 12 cycles, was carried out with a sample-barcoded 5' primer and a J-beta primer mix. MiXCR, run by TCRdb on the 5' RACE reads, gives a single entry per CDR3 protein. The table has roughly 800,000 distinct CDR3 sequences, 25% to 30% seen once. The germline CDR1 and CDR2 sequences are MDHEN and SYDVKM. V lost 5 bases and J lost 4; bases outside the gene matches: 11. There are 16 residues in the CDR3. Aged roughly 6 to 90, donors were systemically healthy Caucasians from Russia. These data were also reused for a study on T cells of mothers and their children.

Sequenced input: blood. The sequence came from a boy between 10 and 17 years old in good health. The V and J genes are TRBV28 and TRBJ2-5; 9 nucleotides match TRBD2. CDR3 protein: CASSPAPSGELETQYF. CDR3 nucleotide sequence: TGTGCCAGCAGTCCCGCGCCTAGCGGGGAGCTAGAGACCCAGTACTTC.